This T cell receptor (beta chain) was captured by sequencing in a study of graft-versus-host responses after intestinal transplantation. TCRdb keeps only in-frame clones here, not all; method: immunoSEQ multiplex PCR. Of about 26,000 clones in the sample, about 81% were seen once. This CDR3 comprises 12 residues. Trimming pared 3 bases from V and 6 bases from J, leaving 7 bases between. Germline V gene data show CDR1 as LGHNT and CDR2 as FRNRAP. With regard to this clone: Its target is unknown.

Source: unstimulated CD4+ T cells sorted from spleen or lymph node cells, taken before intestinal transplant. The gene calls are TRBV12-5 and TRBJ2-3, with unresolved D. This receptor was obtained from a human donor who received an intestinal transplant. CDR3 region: CASGFTPDTQYF. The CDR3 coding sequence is TGTGCTAGTGGTTTCACTCCTGATACGCAGTATTTT.